One sample yielded the 25 T cell receptor beta chains listed below, sequenced in a study of blood T cell repertoires in COVID-19 (dated by TCRdb to about 2020). Libraries were built with the immunoSEQ multiplex PCR assay. TCRdb provides this immuneACCESS table in a form limited to in-frame rearrangements. Some clones are lacking; in checked studies, under half of them reflect an unresolved V gene, and why the rest are absent is not known. This sample gives roughly 70,000 clones in total; 75% to 95% of them show up just once. The ten most abundant clones make up approximately 4.8% of the sample. The specimen sequenced was peripheral blood. Every receptor here comes from a woman aged 55-75 years with active COVID-19.

V usage is TRBV18 and J usage is TRBJ1-4; the match to TRBD1 covers 9 bases. Per the germline V gene, CDR1 is KGHSH and CDR2 is LQKENI. With 0 bases clipped from V and 6 bases from J, the junction kept 2 bases outside the gene matches. The CDR3 loop spans 15 amino acids. CDR3 sequence: CASSPPGTGYEKLFF. The CDR3 nucleotides are TGTGCCAGCTCACCACCCGGGACAGGGTATGAAAAACTGTTTTTT.

This chain uses TRBV3-1 (or the pseudogene TRBV3-2) with TRBJ2-5, with D hard to call. This CDR3 has 14 residues. Germline V gene lookup returns CDR1 LGHDT and CDR2 YNNKEL (reference sequence). Trimming removed 2 bases at V and 0 bases at J, with 7 bases between. CDR3 in DNA: TGTGCCAGCAGCCAACTTAGTAACCAAGAGACCCAGTACTTC. As protein: CASSQLSNQETQYF.

V usage is TRBV28 and J usage is TRBJ2-7; 7 nucleotides agree with TRBD2. Trimming removed 6 bases from V and 5 bases from J; junction bases left unmatched: 4. Germline CDR1 MDHEN, CDR2 SYDVKM. This CDR3 is 12 amino acids long. The CDR3 nucleotides are TGTGCCAGCAGCCTTACTAGCGACGAGCAGTACTTC. Translating it yields CASSLTSDEQYF.

The chain combines TRBV7-9 with TRBJ1-5; weak D call: TRBD1 (5 bases). The CDR3 consists of 13 residues. The germline V gene has CDR1 SEHNR and CDR2 FQNEAQ (reference sequence). V dropped 5 bases and J dropped 5 bases, with 10 bases sitting between them. CDR3 amino acids: CASSPDRDQPQHF. DNA of the CDR3: TGTGCCAGCAGCCCCGACAGAGATCAGCCCCAGCATTTT.

The rearrangement uses TRBV9 and TRBJ2-1, with 7 positions matching TRBD1. The CDR3 contains 15 residues. CDR1 and CDR2 from the germline V gene are SGDLS and YYNGEE. With V trimmed by 0 bases and J by 5 bases, 5 bases remained unmatched. The CDR3 region has the DNA TGTGCCAGCAGCGTAGAGGACAGGAGGAACAATGAGCAGTTCTTC. Encoded protein: CASSVEDRRNNEQFF.

J is TRBJ2-3 and V is TRBV6-6; a possible D gene is TRBD2 (5 bases). The CDR3 consists of 13 residues. The germline V and J ends were trimmed by 2 bases and 4 bases, with 7 bases remaining between them. Germline CDR1 MNHNY, CDR2 SVGAGI (reference sequence). CDR3 protein: CASSYDGADTQYF. As DNA, the CDR3 is TGTGCCAGCAGTTACGACGGGGCAGATACGCAGTATTTT.

V gene TRBV30 combines with J gene TRBJ1-2, with 7 positions matching TRBD1. The germline gives CDR1 GTSNPN, CDR2 SVGIG (reference sequence). The CDR3 is made up of 13 amino acids. Trimming took 5 bases from V and 8 from J; bases not matched to a gene: 11. CDR3 region: CAWAGGPGLGYTF. As DNA, the CDR3 is TGTGCCTGGGCAGGGGGACCCGGACTCGGCTACACCTTC.

V is TRBV6-5 and J is TRBJ2-7; D might be TRBD2 (6 bases). The CDR3 contains 16 residues. V lost 0 bases to trimming and J lost 1 base, with 13 bases between them. The germline V gene has CDR1 MNHEY and CDR2 SVGAGI. Here the CDR3 reads CASSYSGGFSSYEQYF. In nucleotides, the CDR3 is TGTGCCAGCAGTTACTCGGGGGGTTTTTCGTCCTACGAGCAGTACTTC.

V and J are TRBV5-1 and TRBJ2-7; TRBD1 matches at 9 bases. Per the germline V gene, CDR1 is SGHRS and CDR2 is YFSETQ. The CDR3 is 16 residues long. V lost 3 bases, J lost 1 base, and 8 bases stayed unmatched. Written as DNA, the CDR3 is TGCGCCAGCAGCTCCCGTTACAGGGGGCGGTCCTACGAGCAGTACTTC. Protein sequence: CASSSRYRGRSYEQYF.

The J gene is TRBJ2-1, the V gene TRBV14; 13 bases line up with TRBD2. Germline CDR1 and CDR2: SGHDN and FVKESK. This CDR3 region has 17 residues. Trimming at V came to 1 base and at J to 9 bases, leaving 9 bases not matched to a gene. CDR3 amino acids: CASSQVSSGLAGSEQFF. In DNA form, the CDR3 reads TGTGCCAGCAGCCAAGTTTCTTCGGGACTAGCGGGATCTGAGCAGTTCTTC. The full variable domain, completed using reference TRBV14 and TRBJ2-1, is EAGVTQFPSHSVIEKGQTVTLRCDPISGHDNLYWYRRVMGKEIKFLLHFVKESKQDESGMPNNRFLAERTGGTYSTLKVQPAELEDSGVYFCASSQVSSGLAGSEQFFGPGTRLTVL.

The sample holds a few counts of this clone. The chain uses TRBV30 and TRBJ1-6; D remains unclear. Germline V gene sequence: CDR1 GTSNPN, CDR2 SVGIG (reference sequence). CDR3 length equals 13 residues. Between the trimmed V and J ends, which lost 2 bases and 12 bases, there was a span of 14 bases. CDR3 loop: CAWSPTPGVPLHF. The CDR3 DNA sequence: TGTGCCTGGAGTCCCACTCCCGGGGTACCCCTCCACTTT.

This clone was counted only a few times. The chain uses TRBV5-1 and TRBJ2-1; the D gene is possibly TRBD2 (5 bases). The CDR3 is made up of 13 amino acids. The germline V gene has CDR1 SGHRS and CDR2 YFSETQ. V dropped 8 bases and J dropped 3 bases, with 12 bases sitting between them. Here the CDR3 reads CASSDGNYNEQFF. CDR3 nucleotides: TGCGCCAGTTCGGACGGGAACTACAATGAGCAGTTCTTC.

This chain connects TRBV5-1 to TRBJ1-2, with a possible D match to TRBD1 (5 bases). Germline assignment: CDR1 SGHRS and CDR2 YFSETQ. The CDR3 contains 14 residues. The V end was cut by 3 bases, the J end by 8 bases, with 17 bases between. The CDR3 protein is CASSYLEGAGGYTF. CDR3 DNA: TGCGCCAGCAGCTACCTAGAAGGGGCCGGGGGCTACACCTTC.

The V and J genes are TRBV30 and TRBJ2-1; TRBD2 agrees at 13 bases. The CDR3 spans 16 residues. The germline gives CDR1 GTSNPN, CDR2 SVGIG (reference sequence). With 3 bases clipped from V and 8 bases from J, the junction kept 10 bases outside the gene matches. The DNA of the CDR3 is TGTGCCTGGAGAACCCCCGGGACTAGCGGGACCTATGAGCAGTTCTTC. Translation gives CAWRTPGTSGTYEQFF.

The rearrangement links TRBV6-5 to TRBJ2-5, with no clear D. The CDR3 is made up of 11 amino acids. V lost 7 bases and J lost 5, with 8 bases in between. Per the germline V gene, CDR1 is MNHEY and CDR2 is SVGAGI. The CDR3 reads CASTVRETQYF. The DNA of the CDR3 is TGTGCCAGCACCGTACGGGAGACCCAGTACTTC.

The V and J genes are TRBV28 and TRBJ1-6; 10 positions match TRBD1. The V and J ends lost 5 bases and 2 bases, in that order; junction bases with no gene match: 6. Germline CDR1 reads MDHEN; CDR2 reads SYDVKM. CDR3 length equals 17 residues. CDR3 loop: CASSPRTGGTYNSPLHF. CDR3 DNA: TGTGCCAGCAGTCCCCGGACAGGGGGAACCTATAATTCACCCCTCCACTTT.

The chain joins TRBV27 to TRBJ2-1; a weak D match, TRBD2 (6 bases). Trimming stripped 7 bases from V and 2 bases from J, with 21 bases between. Germline CDR1 and CDR2: MNHEY and SMNVEV (reference sequence). This CDR3 region has 17 residues. CDR3: CASKDRIGGGTYNEQFF. For the CDR3, the DNA is TGTGCCAGCAAAGATAGGATCGGGGGTGGGACCTACAATGAGCAGTTCTTC.

V is TRBV18 and J is TRBJ1-1; TRBD1 agrees at 8 bases. J lost 1 base, V lost 3 bases, and 4 bases had no gene match. This CDR3 region has 15 residues. Germline-derived CDR1 and CDR2 are KGHSH and LQKENI. The chain's CDR3 is CASSPGTGSNTEAFF. The CDR3 DNA follows: TGTGCCAGCTCACCGGGGACAGGATCGAACACTGAAGCTTTCTTT.

The chain joins TRBV7-9 to TRBJ2-7, with a possible D match to TRBD1 (6 bases). Germline CDR1 and CDR2: SEHNR and FQNEAQ (reference sequence). The CDR3 is 12 amino acids. Trimming took 3 bases from V and 12 from J, leaving 15 bases between them. CDR3 in amino acids: CASSFSAGATYF. The CDR3 DNA reads as TGTGCCAGCAGCTTTAGTGCAGGGGCTACGTACTTC. The complete variable domain, with remaining parts taken from reference TRBV7-9 and TRBJ2-7, reads DTGVSQNPRHKITKRGQNVTFRCDPISEHNRLYWYRQTLGQGPEFLTYFQNEAQLEKSRLLSDRFSAERPKGSFSTLEIQRTEQGDSAMYLCASSFSAGATYFGPGTRLTVT.

The rearrangement links TRBV28 to TRBJ1-5; 10 positions agree with TRBD1. Germline V lookup: CDR1 MDHEN, CDR2 SYDVKM. The CDR3 sequence is 16 residues long. The ends lost 5 bases at V and 6 bases at J; junction bases unmatched: 10. The DNA of the CDR3 is TGTGCCAGCAGTAGGGACAGGGGCAGTCTCAGTCAGCCCCAGCATTTT. Protein: CASSRDRGSLSQPQHF.

The chain has TRBV7-8 and TRBJ2-5; D is perhaps TRBD2 (5 bases). V was clipped by 5 bases and J by 4 bases, with 11 bases between them. CDR1 SGHVS and CDR2 FQNEAQ come from the germline V gene. The CDR3 is made up of 13 amino acids. The CDR3 bases are TGTGCCAGCAGCCGTGCCGCGGGAGAGACCCAGTACTTC. Amino acids: CASSRAAGETQYF.

This clone was seen more than once but under ten times. V is TRBV7-9 and J is TRBJ1-3; tentatively, D is TRBD1 (5 bases). Germline CDR1 reads SEHNR; CDR2 reads FQNEAQ (reference sequence). The CDR3 sequence is 15 residues long. V was clipped by 4 bases and J by 0 bases, with 10 bases between them. The CDR3 loop reads CASSSGGFSGNTIYF. The CDR3 DNA sequence: TGTGCCAGCAGCTCCGGGGGATTCTCTGGAAACACCATATATTTT.

The genes are TRBV28 and TRBJ2-3, with 7 bases fitting TRBD2. With V trimmed by 5 bases and J by 3 bases, 11 bases remained unmatched. Germline values: CDR1 MDHEN, CDR2 SYDVKM. The CDR3 is 16 residues long. This CDR3 reads CASSTRGAGETDTQYF. The CDR3 bases are TGTGCCAGCAGTACACGTGGGGCGGGAGAGACAGATACGCAGTATTTT. Full variable domain (remainder filled in from reference TRBV28 and TRBJ2-3): DVKVTQSSRYLVKRTGEKVFLECVQDMDHENMFWYRQDPGLGLRLIYFSYDVKMKEKGDIPEGYSVSREKKERFSLILESASTNQTSMYLCASSTRGAGETDTQYFGPGTRLTVL.

The chain employs TRBV5-6 and TRBJ2-1; tentatively, D is TRBD2 (5 bases). The CDR3 length is 12 residues. V was shortened by 1 base and J by 12 bases, with 11 bases between the two germline ends. The germline V gene has CDR1 SGHDT and CDR2 YYEEEE. The CDR3 loop reads CASSLLSSGQFF. CDR3 coding DNA: TGTGCCAGCAGCTTGTTATCCAGCGGGCAGTTCTTC.

The V and J genes are TRBV6-5 and TRBJ2-5; a weak D match, TRBD2 (5 bases). V lost 0 bases to trimming and J lost 4 bases, with 9 bases between them. The CDR3 runs 14 residues. Per the germline V gene, CDR1 is MNHEY and CDR2 is SVGAGI. CDR3 bases: TGTGCCAGCAGTTACTCTCGACGGGGAGAGACCCAGTACTTC. It is translated as CASSYSRRGETQYF.